This T cell receptor beta chain originates from a study of T cell responses to AZD1222 COVID-19 vaccine. Study-wide findings and caveats: Only 5 or 6 people who got AZD1222 tested seropositive at baseline. Vaccination with two AZD1222 doses was followed by a rise in Spike-specific TCR breadth and depth.

With regard to this clone: Its antigen is unknown.

The germline V gene encodes CDR1 LNHDA and CDR2 SQIVND (reference sequence). J lost 0 bases, V lost 3 bases, and 6 bases had no gene match. This CDR3 comprises 17 residues. Libraries were prepared by immunoSEQ multiplex PCR; TCRdb keeps only in-frame clonotypes and omits some of them. The sample lists some 190,000 clones; 80% to 90% were seen once. The chain is built from TRBV19 and TRBJ2-1; 9 nucleotides align to TRBD2. This TCR was recovered from an adult in good health. The sequencing here drew on peripheral blood, taken on day 0 of AZD1222 vaccination. The DNA of the CDR3 is TGTGCCAGTAGTATTGGGGCGGGGGGGCCCTCCTACAATGAGCAGTTCTTC. Translated, it gives CASSIGAGGPSYNEQFF.